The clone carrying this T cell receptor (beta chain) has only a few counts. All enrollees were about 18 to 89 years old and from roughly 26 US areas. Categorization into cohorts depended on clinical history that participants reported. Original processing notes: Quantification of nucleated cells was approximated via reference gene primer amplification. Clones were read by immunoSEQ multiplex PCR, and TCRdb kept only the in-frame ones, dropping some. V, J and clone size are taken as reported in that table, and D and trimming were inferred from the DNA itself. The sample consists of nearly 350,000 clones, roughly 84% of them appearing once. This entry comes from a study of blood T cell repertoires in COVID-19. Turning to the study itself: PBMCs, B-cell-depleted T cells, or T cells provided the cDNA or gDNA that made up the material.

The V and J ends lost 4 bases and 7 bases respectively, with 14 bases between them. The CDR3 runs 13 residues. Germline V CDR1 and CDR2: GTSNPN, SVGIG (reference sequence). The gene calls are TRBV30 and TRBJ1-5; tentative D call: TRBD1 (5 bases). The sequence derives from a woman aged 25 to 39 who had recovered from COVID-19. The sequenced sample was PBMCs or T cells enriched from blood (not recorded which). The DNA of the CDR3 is TGTGCCTGGACCCGGGACTCTGACCAGCCCCAGCATTTT. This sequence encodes CAWTRDSDQPQHF.